This TCR beta chain is drawn from a study of OX40 agonist ivuxolimab in advanced cancers. Looking at the study overall: Ivuxolimab was a fully human IgG2 agonistic monoclonal antibody targeting the costimulatory receptor OX40 (CD134). Intravenous ivuxolimab was administered to patients every 2 weeks at six dose levels: 0.01, 0.1, 0.3, 1.5, 3 and 10 mg/kg. Of the roughly 52 dose-escalation patients, hepatocellular carcinoma was present in some 19, melanoma in roughly 15, renal cell carcinoma in 9 and head and neck cancer in 9. In the dose-escalation cohort, 70% to 85% of patients were male, and the mean age was approximately 55 years, with a range of roughly 20 to 80. Prior anti-PD-1, anti-PD-L1 or anti-CTLA-4 therapy was permitted, and checkpoint inhibitors had been received by about two fifths of dose-escalation patients. Partial responses occurred in three dose-escalation patients, of whom one had hepatocellular carcinoma and two had cutaneous melanoma. The point of sequencing TCRbeta in the periphery was to test whether ivuxolimab changed TCR sequence diversity and drove clonal T-cell expansion. The paper covers the monotherapy dose-escalation part of the phase I ivuxolimab trial, which included N of about 56 patients.

Genomic DNA was isolated from the sorted cells so that the TCRbeta CDR3 region could be sequenced. The immunoSEQ Assay was used for sequencing of TCRbeta CDR3 regions. What TCRdb holds here is the immuneACCESS table cut down to in-frame rearrangements. Part of the clones is not present; checked against another copy, under half of the missing clones reflect an unresolved V gene, and the others are unexplained. In this sample the table shows approximately 12,000 clones, less than 85% of which occur a single time. Less than 35% of the sample is in the top ten clones. With respect to this clone: The target of this receptor is not known. Per-nucleotide qualities are absent, and no much larger clonotype sits a single base away.

The CDR3, from cysteine to phenylalanine, totals 15 residues. The entry retains the CDR3 DNA only, 45 bases that are in frame from base 1. V is cut back by 2 bases and J by 7 bases, with 7 bases in the junction unmatched. CDR1 MNHEY and CDR2 SMNVEV were looked up in the germline V gene (reference sequence). What the research found in general, with its limitations: Partial responders in the 0.1-3.0 mg/kg groups had among the lowest normalized peripheral clonal expansion, especially among CD8+ T cells. Low levels of normalized T-cell clonal expansion were also seen in some patients who did not respond. Which antigens the clonally expanded peripheral T cells were specific for was not determined. At doses of 0.1 to 3.0 mg/kg, clonal expansion of both CD4+ and CD8+ T cells in blood was seen between baseline and week 6. After ivuxolimab, more expanded clones were found on average in CD8+ T cells than in CD4+ T cells.

Patients with autoimmune disease history or receiving systemic immunosuppression were excluded from the trial. In every dose cohort, peripheral blood was drawn for TCR sequencing at baseline, cycle 4 day 1, and cycle 7 day 1. Samples came from an open-label, multicenter, first-in-human phase I dose-escalation trial of ivuxolimab. Adults with locally advanced or metastatic melanoma, renal cell, hepatocellular, or head and neck squamous cell carcinoma were enrolled in the trial. Before TCR sequencing, CD4+ T cells and CD8+ T cells were sorted from peripheral blood as separate populations. Rearrangement joined TRBV27 to TRBJ2-7; TRBD1 lines up with 11 middle nucleotides. This receptor was taken from an adult with an advanced solid tumor such as melanoma, head and neck, liver or kidney cancer. The sample was CD4+ or CD8+ T cells sorted from blood, taken in a trial of the OX40 agonist ivuxolimab. Read as DNA, the sequence is TGTGCCAGCAGTTTAGGGACAGGGGGATCACGGGAGCAGTACTTC. Translated, it gives CASSLGTGGSREQYF.